The rows below give T cell receptor beta chains drawn from one sample of a study of Ad26.COV2.S vaccination and SARS-CoV-2 variants. Sequenced by immunoSEQ multiplex PCR; TCRdb stores in-frame clones only, minus some. The table includes 200,000 to 300,000 clones, around 89% detected once. Here the sequenced sample was peripheral blood, taken in a trial of Ad26.COV2.S vaccine versus placebo. Every receptor here comes from a person between 18 and 65 years old who received the Ad26.COV2.S COVID-19 vaccine or a placebo. Each CDR3 is given with its conserved first and last residue. D genes are given only for firm matches. Clone size is not always given. Where it is, it says once, few, many or a class for expanded clones.

CDR3 protein,V gene,J gene,D gene,clone size
CASSPDRGKGEKLFF,TRBV7-9,TRBJ1-4,TRBD1,-
CASSEAPSAGGNYNEQFF,TRBV2,TRBJ2-1,-,-
CASSLVPGEETQYF,TRBV5-1,TRBJ2-5,-,-
CASSTDRGVYEQYF,TRBV6-5,TRBJ2-7,TRBD1,-
CASSQTSSGHSYEQYF,TRBV3-1/TRBV3-2,TRBJ2-7,TRBD2,-
CASSSIASGTYNEQFF,TRBV5-1,TRBJ2-1,TRBD2,-
CASSPRGGQYNEQFF,TRBV2,TRBJ2-1,TRBD2,-
CASSYGGPNSNQPQHF,TRBV6-2/TRBV6-3,TRBJ1-5,-,-
CASSPPGGRDYNEQFF,TRBV18,TRBJ2-1,TRBD2,-
CASSLIGTLETQYF,TRBV5-4,TRBJ2-5,-,-
CASSPRDRGSANTGELFF,TRBV6-6,TRBJ2-2,TRBD1,-
CASSLGAGDTEAFF,TRBV7-6,TRBJ1-1,-,-
CASSHAGTGGVGSGELFF,TRBV7-6,TRBJ2-2,TRBD1,-
CASSGQGPSGQPQHF,TRBV18,TRBJ1-5,TRBD1,-
CARSLGETGTDTQYF,TRBV7-5,TRBJ2-3,-,-
CARLEGRDGYTF,TRBV2,TRBJ1-2,-,-
CASSNLNTGLYGYTF,TRBV19,TRBJ1-2,-,-
CAWSVRAGGIYNEQFF,TRBV30,TRBJ2-1,TRBD2,-
CASSFPDRNYGYTF,TRBV5-4,TRBJ1-2,-,-
CASSDPGSSSYNEQFF,TRBV9,TRBJ2-1,-,-
CASSNYEQYF,TRBV2,TRBJ2-7,-,-
CASSYTGDSGNTIYF,TRBV6-6,TRBJ1-3,TRBD1,once
CASSQVDGYEQYF,TRBV3-1/TRBV3-2,TRBJ2-7,-,-
CASSLGAGLTNEKLFF,TRBV7-6,TRBJ1-4,-,-
CASSFGGRGLNTGELFF,TRBV7-3,TRBJ2-2,-,-
CASSVRGGRETQYF,TRBV2,TRBJ2-5,-,-
CASSTPRDRGLATNEKLFF,TRBV28,TRBJ1-4,TRBD1,-
CASSPHREGEQYF,TRBV9,TRBJ2-7,-,-
CASSPRGLAGVDEQFF,TRBV4-1,TRBJ2-1,TRBD2,-
CASIEGASGNTIYF,TRBV11-2,TRBJ1-3,TRBD1,-
CASTTAGQGVEQYF,TRBV28,TRBJ2-7,-,-
CATSRGETSYNEQFF,TRBV15,TRBJ2-1,-,-
CASSYHQVGQGNPPQHF,TRBV6-2/TRBV6-3,TRBJ1-5,TRBD1,-
CASGLVLTGLETQYF,TRBV12-5,TRBJ2-5,-,-
CASKGQTSGRPRAKQYF,TRBV7-3,TRBJ2-7,TRBD2,-
CASSQEPPGVFSNEQFF,TRBV4-2,TRBJ2-1,-,-
CASSDLAEEGDTQYF,TRBV6-1,TRBJ2-3,TRBD2,-
CASSVAAGTVLGNTIYF,TRBV9,TRBJ1-3,-,-
CASNWAGRGTEAFF,TRBV2,TRBJ1-1,-,-
CASSLVPNEQFF,TRBV5-6,TRBJ2-1,-,-
CASSCLRVLQPQHF,TRBV5-1,TRBJ1-5,-,-
CASSQDRKGSSYNEQFF,TRBV4-3,TRBJ2-1,-,-
CASSFGLAEGETQYF,TRBV5-1,TRBJ2-5,TRBD2,-
CASSLGQGLEPQHF,TRBV7-2,TRBJ1-5,TRBD1,-
CASSPRGQGATGELFF,TRBV7-3,TRBJ2-2,TRBD1,-
CASSIGTKNSNQPQHF,TRBV19,TRBJ1-5,-,-
CASSKTGGNSPLHF,TRBV28,TRBJ1-6,TRBD1,-
CASSYPDRGRNEQYF,TRBV7-9,TRBJ2-7,TRBD1,few